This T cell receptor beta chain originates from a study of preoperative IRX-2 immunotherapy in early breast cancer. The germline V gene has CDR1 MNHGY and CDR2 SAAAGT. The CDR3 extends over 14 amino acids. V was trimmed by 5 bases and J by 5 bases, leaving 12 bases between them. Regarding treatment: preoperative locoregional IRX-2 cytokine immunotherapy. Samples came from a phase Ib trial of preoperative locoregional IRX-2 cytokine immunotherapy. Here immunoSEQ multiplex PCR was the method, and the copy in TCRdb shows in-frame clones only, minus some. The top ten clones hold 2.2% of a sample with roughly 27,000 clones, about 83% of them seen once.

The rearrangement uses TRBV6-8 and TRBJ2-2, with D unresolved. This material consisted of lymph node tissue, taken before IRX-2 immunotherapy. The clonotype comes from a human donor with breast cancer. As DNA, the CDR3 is TGTGCCAGCAGTGACGGGCCCGAGACCGGGGAGCTGTTTTTT. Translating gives CASSDGPETGELFF.